The subject of this entry is one T cell receptor beta chain. Its antigen remains unidentified. The investigators amplified TCR beta CDR3 regions from RNA transcripts. HTBI primers were used for first-round RT-PCR of the TCR CDR3. TCRdb used MiXCR to reprocess the multiplex PCR reads, holding one entry per CDR3 protein. Of around 600,000 distinct CDR3 sequences in the sample, approximately 15% were seen once. The sample belongs to a study of T cells in Graves' hyperthyroidism and ophthalmopathy. Study-wide results and limits: Blood also held most thyroid clonotypes expanded beyond 0.001.

This clonotype was sampled from a woman in her late teens or twenties with Graves' ophthalmopathy. Material: blood.

CDR3 DNA sequence: TGTGCCAGTAGTATGTACAGGGTCACTAGCACAGATACGCAGTATTTT. Protein product: CASSMYRVTSTDTQYF. V usage is TRBV19 and J usage is TRBJ2-3, with D maybe TRBD1 (6 bases). Germline lookup yields CDR1 LNHDA and CDR2 SQIVND (reference sequence). Trimming cost V 3 bases and J 0 bases, with 13 bases left between them. CDR3 length: 16 residues.